This entry describes one T cell receptor (beta chain). What it binds is unknown. This entry is derived from a study of cytomegalovirus exposure and HLA in healthy donors. Study results and caveats: Rates of TCR association differed by HLA locus in a later analysis, with DRB1 highest and HLA-C lowest.

CDR1 and CDR2 from the germline V gene are SGHAT and FQNNGV. CDR3 length: 16 amino acids. Trimming cost V 5 bases and J 3 bases; bases outside gene matches: 8. Primers: 60 Vbeta forward and 13 Jbeta reverse. Libraries were prepared by immunoSEQ multiplex PCR; TCRdb keeps only in-frame clonotypes and omits some of them. The sample carries 150,000 to 200,000 clones, roughly 73% recorded once. The sequence was obtained from a female donor in good health and CMV-seronegative. Sequencing was done on a sample of PBMCs. J is TRBJ2-2 and V is TRBV11-2; 8 nucleotides match TRBD2. The CDR3 DNA reads TGTGCCAGCAGCCTCCGGGGGGGGACGGACACCGGGGAGCTGTTTTTT. Its protein is CASSLRGGTDTGELFF. The full variable domain, its missing parts supplied by reference TRBV11-2 and TRBJ2-2, is EAGVAQSPRYKIIEKRQSVAFWCNPISGHATLYWYQQILGQGPKLLIQFQNNGVVDDSQLPKDRFSAERLKGVDSTLKIQPAKLEDSAVYLCASSLRGGTDTGELFFGEGSRLTVL.